Each of the 21 T cell receptor beta chains below was sequenced from the same sample in a study of blood T cell repertoires in COVID-19. Here immunoSEQ multiplex PCR was the method, and the copy in TCRdb shows in-frame clones only, minus some. The sample has 56,000 or so clones; 85% to 90% are singletons. Sequencing used peripheral blood. The source of these receptors is a woman aged 80 or older with active COVID-19.

This rearrangement joins TRBV19 to TRBJ1-4; D remains ambiguous. V was cut by 3 bases and J by 8 bases, with 10 bases left in between. The V gene's germline CDR1 is LNHDA and CDR2 SQIVND (reference sequence). The CDR3 is 13 residues long. The CDR3 spells CASSIRMEEKLFF. The CDR3 DNA reads as TGTGCCAGTAGTATCCGGATGGAGGAAAAACTGTTTTTT. Full variable domain (missing parts from reference TRBV19 and TRBJ1-4): DGGITQSPKYLFRKEGQNVTLSCEQNLNHDAMYWYRQDPGQGLRLIYYSQIVNDFQKGDIAEGYSVSREKKESFPLTVTSAQKNPTAFYLCASSIRMEEKLFFGSGTQLSVL.

The rearrangement uses TRBV5-6 and TRBJ1-5, with unresolved D. From germline, CDR1 is SGHDT and CDR2 YYEEEE. V was shortened by 1 base and J by 4 bases, with 12 bases between the two germline ends. The CDR3 is 15 amino acids. Written as DNA, the CDR3 is TGTGCCAGCAGCTTGAGCGCGGCTATAAATCAGCCCCAGCATTTT. Encoded protein: CASSLSAAINQPQHF.

The chain couples TRBV7-9 to TRBJ2-1; 8 nucleotides align to TRBD2. The length of the CDR3 is 15 residues. The V segment lost 6 bases and the J segment 1 base; nucleotides outside the gene matches: 5. The germline V gene has CDR1 SEHNR and CDR2 FQNEAQ (reference sequence). This CDR3 reads CASRGGGLSYNEQFF. CDR3 nucleotides: TGTGCCAGCAGGGGCGGGGGGCTATCCTACAATGAGCAGTTCTTC. The whole variable domain, remainder taken from reference TRBV7-9 and TRBJ2-1, is DTGVSQNPRHKITKRGQNVTFRCDPISEHNRLYWYRQTLGQGPEFLTYFQNEAQLEKSRLLSDRFSAERPKGSFSTLEIQRTEQGDSAMYLCASRGGGLSYNEQFFGPGTRLTVL.

The CDR3 coding sequence is TGTGCCAGCAGTCGGGACAGGGCGGGCAATCAGCCCCAGCATTTT. This sequence encodes CASSRDRAGNQPQHF. This chain links TRBV6-6 with TRBJ1-5; 9 nucleotides agree with TRBD1. The CDR3 sequence is 15 residues long. Germline-derived CDR1 and CDR2 are MNHNY and SVGAGI (reference sequence). The junction had 4 bases not matched to a gene; V was cut back by 5 bases and J by 2 bases.

The genes are TRBV9 and TRBJ1-1, with TRBD1 as a possible D gene (5 bases). V lost 3 bases to trimming and J lost 4 bases, with 10 bases between them. The CDR3 extends over 13 amino acids. The V gene's germline CDR1 is SGDLS and CDR2 YYNGEE. This CDR3 reads CASSARVFTEAFF. The CDR3 DNA follows: TGTGCCAGCAGCGCCAGGGTTTTCACTGAAGCTTTCTTT.

The chain combines TRBV4-2 with TRBJ1-4; 12 bases are shared with TRBD1. The CDR3 is 17 amino acids. The trim removed 0 bases at V and 8 bases at J, leaving 7 bases unmatched. In germline, CDR1 is LGHNA, CDR2 YNFKEQ. In DNA form, the CDR3 reads TGTGCCAGCAGCCAAGATTGGGGACAGGGGGCATTAGAAAAACTGTTTTTT. Amino acids: CASSQDWGQGALEKLFF.

The chain combines TRBV3-1 (or the pseudogene TRBV3-2) with TRBJ2-5; 12 bases line up with TRBD2. V dropped 4 bases and J dropped 5; count of bases not matched to a gene: 5. Germline V lookup: CDR1 LGHDT, CDR2 YNNKEL (reference sequence). The length of the CDR3 is 15 residues. CDR3 sequence: CASSPWGLAGETQYF. CDR3 sequence (DNA): TGTGCCAGCAGCCCATGGGGACTAGCGGGTGAGACCCAGTACTTC.

V usage is TRBV7-9 and J usage is TRBJ1-2, with a tentative D call TRBD1 (6 bases). Germline V gives CDR1 SEHNR, CDR2 FQNEAQ (reference sequence). The V end was cut by 5 bases, the J end by 4 bases, with 17 bases between. The CDR3 runs to 15 residues. CDR3 in amino acids: CASSSQGPLVYGYTF. CDR3 in DNA: TGTGCCAGCAGCAGCCAGGGGCCCCTAGTCTATGGCTACACCTTC.

The genes are TRBV6-1 and TRBJ2-1; 8 bases are shared with TRBD1. The length of the CDR3 is 13 residues. The germline V gene encodes CDR1 MNHNS and CDR2 SASEGT. The V gene end was trimmed by 0 bases and the J gene end by 15 bases; junction bases not matched to a gene: 7. The CDR3, as DNA: TGTGCCAGCAGTGAAGCGATCAGGGGGCGTCGGTTCTTC. This gives the protein CASSEAIRGRRFF.

The rearrangement uses TRBV7-2 and TRBJ2-1; TRBD1 matches 8 bases. CDR1 is SGHTA, CDR2 FQGNSA, per germline. V dropped 1 base and J dropped 4; count of bases not matched to a gene: 9. The CDR3 sequence is 17 residues long. This CDR3 reads CASSLVFRGRGYNEQFF. The CDR3 DNA is TGTGCCAGCAGCTTAGTCTTCAGGGGGCGCGGATACAATGAGCAGTTCTTC.

V and J are TRBV4-2 and TRBJ2-7, with TRBD2 matching 11 bases. The CDR3 totals 15 residues. J lost 5 bases, V lost 8 bases, and 11 bases had no gene match. Germline V CDR1 and CDR2: LGHNA, YNFKEQ. The CDR3 loop is CASGFSGGAQNEQYF. As DNA, the CDR3 is TGTGCCAGCGGCTTTAGCGGGGGGGCCCAGAACGAGCAGTACTTC.

The chain is built from TRBV19 and TRBJ2-7; 7 nucleotides align to TRBD2. The trim removed 5 bases at V and 9 bases at J, leaving 19 bases unmatched. From germline, CDR1 is LNHDA and CDR2 SQIVND (reference sequence). This CDR3 has 16 amino acids. CDR3 DNA sequence: TGTGCCAGTAGTGGAGCGGGACTGTTTGATGGTCGTCGGCAGTACTTC. Its protein is CASSGAGLFDGRRQYF.

The chain recombines TRBV7-9 with TRBJ2-4; 12 bases are shared with TRBD1. Trimming took 5 bases from V and 7 from J; bases not matched to a gene: 6. Germline V lookup: CDR1 SEHNR, CDR2 FQNEAQ (reference sequence). The CDR3 totals 15 residues. The CDR3 spells CASSPGTGGWNIQYF. The CDR3 nucleotides are TGTGCCAGCAGCCCGGGGACAGGGGGCTGGAACATTCAGTACTTC.

The chain joins TRBV4-3 to TRBJ1-1; D gene ambiguous. The V and J ends lost 0 bases and 10 bases respectively, with 15 bases between them. CDR1 LGHNA and CDR2 YSLEER come from the germline V gene. CDR3 size: 14 residues. The CDR3 loop is CASSQDWAAGGAFF. Here the CDR3 DNA reads TGCGCCAGCAGCCAAGACTGGGCAGCCGGAGGAGCTTTCTTT.

The genes are TRBV28 and TRBJ1-1, with D unclear. CDR1 is MDHEN and CDR2 is SYDVKM in the germline V gene. V shed 7 bases and J shed 0 bases, with 18 bases lying between them. The CDR3 is 16 amino acids. This chain's CDR3 is CASTAPSRPLNTEAFF. The CDR3 DNA reads TGTGCCAGCACCGCACCTAGTAGACCCTTGAACACTGAAGCTTTCTTT.

This chain links TRBV18 with TRBJ1-2; 10 bases agree with TRBD1. CDR1 and CDR2 from the germline V gene are KGHSH and LQKENI. The CDR3 has 14 residues. Trimming at V came to 2 bases and at J to 6 bases, leaving 3 bases not matched to a gene. The CDR3 DNA follows: TGTGCCAGCTCACCAGACAGGGGGCGTGATGGCTACACCTTC. It yields the protein CASSPDRGRDGYTF.

The chain has TRBV5-1 and TRBJ2-1, with D uncertain. This CDR3 is built from 15 residues. The V and J ends lost 0 bases and 1 base respectively, with 8 bases between them. Germline lookup yields CDR1 SGHRS and CDR2 YFSETQ. Here the CDR3 DNA reads TGCGCCAGCAGCTTGGAAGTAGCTTCCTACAATGAGCAGTTCTTC. As protein: CASSLEVASYNEQFF.

This clone was seen a handful of times. The rearrangement uses TRBV6-5 and TRBJ1-5, with TRBD1 identical over 10 bases. Germline values: CDR1 MNHEY, CDR2 SVGAGI. This CDR3 has 13 residues. With 8 bases clipped from V and 6 bases from J, the junction kept 4 bases outside the gene matches. The CDR3 DNA is TGTGCCAGCCGGACAGGGGGTAGTCAGCCCCAGCATTTT. As protein: CASRTGGSQPQHF.

The rearrangement joins TRBV5-1 to TRBJ1-2, with 7 nucleotides matching TRBD1. The ends lost 3 bases at V and 1 base at J; junction bases unmatched: 6. This CDR3 contains 15 residues. From germline, CDR1 is SGHRS and CDR2 YFSETQ. The CDR3 sequence is CASSWGDRDNYGYTF. CDR3 nucleotide sequence: TGCGCCAGCAGCTGGGGAGACAGGGATAACTATGGCTACACCTTC.

The J gene is TRBJ1-1, the V gene TRBV6-1; D is ambiguous. CDR1 MNHNS and CDR2 SASEGT come from the germline V gene. CDR3 length equals 11 residues. Between the trimmed V and J ends, which lost 6 bases and 3 bases, there was a span of 5 bases. CDR3 in amino acids: CASRGDTEAFF. In DNA, the CDR3 is TGTGCCAGCAGGGGAGACACTGAAGCTTTCTTT.

The chain joins TRBV6-5 to TRBJ1-3; 8 bases align to TRBD1. The CDR3 has 13 residues. Germline V gives CDR1 MNHEY, CDR2 SVGAGI. Germline trimming cut 9 bases from V and 8 bases from J; bases unmatched to any gene: 9. CDR3 bases: TGTGCCAGTATTTTCCAGGGGGCAGACACCATATATTTT. This encodes CASIFQGADTIYF.